Below, 22 T cell receptor beta chains from the same sample are listed, as sequenced in a study of blood T cell repertoires in COVID-19. Assay: immunoSEQ multiplex PCR; the TCRdb copy retains only in-frame clones and omits some. The profile shows 260,000 or so clones, over 75% of them singletons. The sample taken for sequencing was peripheral blood. The receptor source for this set is a human donor in a cohort sampled during active COVID-19.

The V gene is TRBV28, the J gene TRBJ1-2, with TRBD1 as a possible D gene (6 bases). V was trimmed by 3 bases and J by 7 bases, leaving 21 bases between them. Looked up from germline, CDR1 is MDHEN and CDR2 is SYDVKM. The CDR3 extends over 16 amino acids. The CDR3 here is CASSLLRRRGRFGYTF. The CDR3 DNA follows: TGTGCCAGCAGTTTGCTTCGGAGGCGGGGGCGCTTTGGCTACACCTTC.

This chain links TRBV30 with TRBJ1-1; TRBD1 matches 9 bases. CDR1 is GTSNPN, CDR2 SVGIG, per germline (reference sequence). V dropped 5 bases and J dropped 4; count of bases not matched to a gene: 5. This CDR3 spans 13 amino acids. The CDR3 sequence is CAWGTGLTTEAFF. The CDR3 coding sequence is TGTGCCTGGGGGACAGGGTTGACCACTGAAGCTTTCTTT.

This clone is a singleton in its sample. The V gene is TRBV7-2, the J gene TRBJ2-7, with TRBD1 identical over 10 bases. In germline, CDR1 is SGHTA, CDR2 FQGNSA. This CDR3 has 14 residues. V lost 3 bases and J lost 4; bases outside the gene matches: 3. The chain's CDR3 is CASSLGQGLYEQYF. CDR3 sequence (DNA): TGTGCCAGCAGCTTGGGACAGGGGCTATACGAGCAGTACTTC.

The rearrangement links TRBV6-6 to TRBJ2-1; possible D gene TRBD1, 5 bases. There are 15 residues in the CDR3. Deletions cut 4 bases from V and 5 bases from J, with 15 bases between. Germline assignment: CDR1 MNHNY and CDR2 SVGAGI (reference sequence). Here the CDR3 DNA reads TGTGCCAGCAGTTTGAAAGGGGCCGTTCACAATGAGCAGTTCTTC. This sequence encodes CASSLKGAVHNEQFF.

The rearrangement joins TRBV28 to TRBJ2-7; TRBD1 aligns across 7 bases. The germline V gene encodes CDR1 MDHEN and CDR2 SYDVKM. This CDR3 is 15 amino acids long. Trimming took 5 bases from V and 2 from J; bases not matched to a gene: 9. The CDR3 DNA is TGTGCCAGCAGTGCCAGGGGGAGCCCGACCTACGAGCAGTACTTC. Amino acids: CASSARGSPTYEQYF.

The chain links TRBV12-3 or TRBV12-4 to TRBJ2-1; unclear D gene. The V and J ends lost 8 bases and 0 bases respectively, with 5 bases between them. The CDR3 sequence is 12 residues long. DNA for the CDR3: TGTGCCAGCCGGTTCTCCTACAATGAGCAGTTCTTC. It is translated as CASRFSYNEQFF.

This chain connects TRBV10-3 to TRBJ1-2, with TRBD1 matching over 9 bases. The CDR3 extends over 12 amino acids. CDR1 ENHRY and CDR2 SYGVKD come from the germline V gene. The ends lost 11 bases at V and 6 bases at J; junction bases unmatched: 7. The CDR3 DNA is TGTGCCTCAACGGGACAGGGAAATGGCTACACCTTC. The encoded protein is CASTGQGNGYTF.

CDR3 residues: CASSQEYVRGSGNTIYF. In DNA form, the CDR3 reads TGCGCCAGCAGCCAAGAATACGTCAGGGGGTCTGGAAACACCATATATTTT. The chain has TRBV4-3 and TRBJ1-3, with 7 bases identical to TRBD1. Germline CDR1 is LGHNA and CDR2 is YSLEER. V lost 0 bases, J lost 1 base, and 6 bases stayed unmatched. This CDR3 has 17 amino acids.

The CDR3 here is CASSPTGPADIQYF. The CDR3 coding sequence is TGTGCCAGCTCGCCGACAGGCCCCGCGGACATTCAGTACTTC. V and J are TRBV18 and TRBJ2-4, with D possibly matching TRBD1 (6 bases). Germline V gene data show CDR1 as KGHSH and CDR2 as LQKENI. This CDR3 spans 14 amino acids. Between the trimmed V and J ends, which lost 6 bases and 8 bases, there was a span of 17 bases.

The table lists this clone with a count of one. J is TRBJ2-7 and V is TRBV28; the match to TRBD2 covers 11 bases. Trimming removed 7 bases from V and 2 bases from J; junction bases left unmatched: 7. Germline V gene data show CDR1 as MDHEN and CDR2 as SYDVKM. The CDR3 consists of 15 residues. CDR3 sequence (DNA): TGTGCCAGCACCTTGACTAGCGGGGAGACCTACGAGCAGTACTTC. It codes for CASTLTSGETYEQYF. Full variable domain (outside the CDR3, taken from reference TRBV28 and TRBJ2-7): DVKVTQSSRYLVKRTGEKVFLECVQDMDHENMFWYRQDPGLGLRLIYFSYDVKMKEKGDIPEGYSVSREKKERFSLILESASTNQTSMYLCASTLTSGETYEQYFGPGTRLTVT.

This clone has only a few counts. The gene calls are TRBV7-2 and TRBJ1-1; maybe TRBD1 (6 bases). The germline V gene has CDR1 SGHTA and CDR2 FQGNSA. V shed 1 base and J shed 7 bases, with 10 bases lying between them. The CDR3 covers 13 residues. This chain's CDR3 is CASSLGKGVEAFF. The CDR3 nucleotides are TGTGCCAGCAGCTTAGGGAAGGGGGTTGAAGCTTTCTTT.

The chain carries TRBV9 and TRBJ1-1; no clear D gene. This CDR3 has 14 amino acids. Trimming removed 0 bases at V and 1 base at J, with 7 bases between. Germline CDR1 reads SGDLS; CDR2 reads YYNGEE. In nucleotides, the CDR3 is TGTGCCAGCAGCGTAGCTTCGGGGAACACTGAAGCTTTCTTT. It is translated as CASSVASGNTEAFF.

This rearrangement joins TRBV6-1 to TRBJ1-5; maybe TRBD1 (6 bases). Deletions cut 3 bases from V and 7 bases from J, with 19 bases between. Germline V CDR1 and CDR2: MNHNS, SASEGT. This CDR3 has 16 amino acids. CDR3 bases: TGTGCCAGCAGTGATCTCGACATCCTACAGGGACAGCCCCAGCATTTT. It specifies CASSDLDILQGQPQHF.

The V call is TRBV9, the J call TRBJ2-7, with a weak D call TRBD1 (6 bases). Trimming took off 0 bases at V and 6 bases at J, with 16 bases between the two ends. Germline V gives CDR1 SGDLS, CDR2 YYNGEE. CDR3 length: 15 residues. CDR3 bases: TGTGCCAGCAGCGTAGACAGCACAGGGTTCTCCGAGCAGTACTTC. This translates into CASSVDSTGFSEQYF.

The chain employs TRBV6-6 and TRBJ2-7, with 11 bases matching TRBD2. V lost 6 bases and J lost 2; bases outside the gene matches: 3. This CDR3 spans 14 amino acids. The germline V gene encodes CDR1 MNHNY and CDR2 SVGAGI (reference sequence). The CDR3 loop reads CASRLAGATYEQYF. In DNA form, the CDR3 reads TGTGCCAGCAGACTAGCGGGAGCTACCTACGAGCAGTACTTC.

V is TRBV30 and J is TRBJ2-5; a weak D match, TRBD1 (5 bases). Per the germline V gene, CDR1 is GTSNPN and CDR2 is SVGIG (reference sequence). Deletions cut 1 base from V and 3 bases from J, with 6 bases between. This CDR3 has 12 residues. The CDR3 protein is CAWSEGEETQYF. The CDR3 bases are TGTGCCTGGAGTGAAGGGGAAGAGACCCAGTACTTC.

V and J are TRBV4-3 and TRBJ1-2, with D unclear. Germline CDR1 reads LGHNA; CDR2 reads YSLEER. This CDR3 comprises 14 residues. V was trimmed by 4 bases and J by 2 bases, leaving 11 bases between them. The CDR3 DNA sequence: TGCGCCAGCAGCCCGGGCAGGAGGAACTATGGCTACACCTTC. Translated, it gives CASSPGRRNYGYTF.

The chain has TRBV18 and TRBJ1-3, with a tentative D call TRBD1 (5 bases). CDR1 KGHSH and CDR2 LQKENI come from the germline V gene. Trimming cost V 5 bases and J 0 bases, with 14 bases left between them. CDR3 length: 16 amino acids. This CDR3 is CASSRQRGNSGNTIYF. DNA of the CDR3: TGTGCCAGCTCAAGACAGCGGGGAAACTCTGGAAACACCATATATTTT. Filled out from reference TRBV18 and TRBJ1-3, the complete variable domain reads NAGVMQNPRHLVRRRGQEARLRCSPMKGHSHVYWYRQLPEEGLKFMVYLQKENIIDESGMPKERFSAEFPKEGPSILRIQQVVRGDSAAYFCASSRQRGNSGNTIYFGEGSWLTVV.

The chain joins TRBV30 to TRBJ2-5; 7 bases are shared with TRBD2. Unmatched junction bases numbered 6, after V lost 0 bases and J lost 5 bases. From germline, CDR1 is GTSNPN and CDR2 SVGIG (reference sequence). This CDR3 region has 14 residues. CDR3 bases: TGTGCCTGGAGTGTACTTGGGGGAGGGGAGACCCAGTACTTC. As protein: CAWSVLGGGETQYF.

The chain carries TRBV7-9 and TRBJ2-7; TRBD2 agrees at 8 bases. The CDR3 contains 18 residues. V gave up 4 bases and J gave up 4 bases; unmatched junction bases: 18. The V gene's germline CDR1 is SEHNR and CDR2 FQNEAQ (reference sequence). The CDR3 bases are TGTGCCAGCAGCTCTCGACAAGATCGCGGGGGGAGTAGGTACGAGCAGTACTTC. Translated: CASSSRQDRGGSRYEQYF.

In regard to this clone: The germline gene is not matched at one end of the junction; a read error may be the cause. V and J are TRBV15 and TRBJ2-7; 9 bases map to TRBD1. Germline V gives CDR1 LNHNV, CDR2 YYDKDF (reference sequence). This CDR3 has 19 residues. CDR3 loop: CATSGDRDRALTGRYEQYF. CDR3 bases: TGTGCCACCAGCGGAGACCGGGACAGGGCCTTAACGGGACGCTACGAGCAGTACTTC.

In its sample, this clone was seen once. V gene TRBV12-3 or TRBV12-4 combines with J gene TRBJ1-2; no clear D. Trimming took 3 bases from V and 6 from J, leaving 11 bases between them. CDR3 size: 13 residues. The CDR3 here is CASSFERFNGYTF. The CDR3 nucleotides read TGTGCCAGCAGTTTTGAGAGATTTAATGGCTACACCTTC.